This TCR beta chain derives from a study of T cell responses to AZD1222 COVID-19 vaccine. Study-wide context: Doses given second, at about 4 or about 12 weeks, were pooled. Study-level findings and limits: Repertoires were sampled only after the peak T cell response.

TCRdb's copy holds only in-frame clones and misses some; the assay was immunoSEQ multiplex PCR. The table has some 96,000 clones, around nine tenths seen once. On this clone: The antigen is undetermined.

Sequenced material: peripheral blood, taken on day 0 of AZD1222 vaccination. The sequence derives from an adult in good health.

The CDR3 bases are TGTGCCAGCAGTGAGAGGGACCGATTGGTCCTGTTCTTC. Its translation: CASSERDRLVLFF. V is TRBV2 and J is TRBJ2-1; D tentatively fits TRBD1 or TRBD2 (5 bases each). This CDR3 comprises 13 residues. V lost 3 bases and J lost 15, with 18 bases in between. Germline CDR1 reads SNHLY; CDR2 reads FYNNEI.